Listed below are T cell receptor beta chains from one sample, sequenced in a study of blood T cell repertoires in COVID-19. Data came from immunoSEQ multiplex PCR; TCRdb stores just in-frame clones and leaves some out. Found here are some 39,000 clones, 90% to 95% of them singletons; the top ten hold 5% to 7%. Sequences were obtained from peripheral blood. The source is a human donor in a cohort sampled during active COVID-19. Both conserved end residues are part of each CDR3. D genes are given only for firm matches. Clone size, where shown, is once, few, many, or a class for clones that have expanded.

clone size	J gene	CDR3 length	V gene	D gene	CDR3 protein	CDR3 DNA
.	TRBJ2-6	15	TRBV27	.	CASSVGVPGANVLTF	TGTGCCAGCAGCGTCGGGGTACCTGGGGCCAACGTCCTGACTTTC
.	TRBJ1-6	16	TRBV9	TRBD1	CASSVEQGAINSPLHF	TGTGCCAGCAGCGTAGAACAGGGGGCTATTAATTCACCCCTCCACTTT
.	TRBJ2-1	16	TRBV7-2	TRBD1	CASSARQGGVINEQFF	TGTGCCAGCAGCGCAAGACAGGGGGGAGTAATCAATGAGCAGTTCTTC
.	TRBJ1-1	14	TRBV7-2	.	CASSLGPRDSITFF	TGTGCCAGCAGTCTAGGTCCACGGGACTCAATAACTTTCTTT
.	TRBJ2-7	12	TRBV7-9	TRBD1	CASSSGQGEQYF	TGTGCCAGCAGCTCCGGACAGGGCGAGCAGTACTTC
.	TRBJ2-1	15	TRBV6-4	.	CASSDSAGSYNEQFF	TGTGCCAGCAGTGACTCAGCGGGCTCCTACAATGAGCAGTTCTTC
.	TRBJ1-2	14	TRBV6-5	.	CASGRTSANYGYTF	TGTGCCAGCGGGAGGACATCAGCTAACTATGGCTACACCTTC
.	TRBJ1-2	14	TRBV27	TRBD1	CASSRDRGQYGYTF	TGTGCCAGCAGTCGGGACAGGGGGCAATATGGCTACACCTTC
.	TRBJ1-6	15	TRBV6-2/TRBV6-3	TRBD1	CASSFLGQGRSPLHF	TGTGCCAGCAGTTTCCTGGGACAGGGACGTTCACCCCTCCACTTT
.	TRBJ1-3	16	TRBV5-5	.	CASSSSGSNSGNTIYF	TGTGCCAGCAGCTCGAGCGGGTCGAACTCTGGAAACACCATATATTTT
.	TRBJ2-7	13	TRBV19	.	CASSIGLDYEQYF	TGTGCCAGTAGTATAGGACTGGACTACGAGCAGTACTTC
.	TRBJ2-5	17	TRBV3-1/TRBV3-2	TRBD2	CASSPQWTSGRQETQYF	TGTGCCAGCAGCCCACAATGGACTAGCGGGAGGCAAGAGACCCAGTACTTC
.	TRBJ1-4	15	TRBV9	TRBD1	CASSPRQGSNEKLFF	TGTGCCAGCAGCCCGCGACAGGGCTCTAATGAAAAACTGTTTTTT
.	TRBJ1-3	17	TRBV7-9	TRBD1	CASSSKGQGESGNTIYF	TGTGCCAGCAGCTCTAAGGGACAGGGGGAATCTGGAAACACCATATATTTT
.	TRBJ1-1	14	TRBV29-1	.	CSVEATALNTEAFF	TGCAGCGTTGAAGCCACTGCTTTGAACACTGAAGCTTTCTTT
.	TRBJ1-1	14	TRBV5-1	TRBD1	CASSRDSLNTEAFF	TGCGCCAGCAGCAGGGACAGCCTGAACACTGAAGCTTTCTTT
.	TRBJ1-1	12	TRBV7-2	TRBD1	CASSSGQVVSFF	TGTGCCAGCAGCAGCGGACAGGTTGTATCCTTCTTT
.	TRBJ1-6	16	TRBV27	TRBD1	CASSRTGSFYNSPLHF	TGTGCCAGCAGCCGGACAGGGAGCTTTTATAATTCACCCCTCCACTTT
.	TRBJ2-1	15	TRBV19	TRBD2	CASSGLAGGYNEQFF	TGTGCCAGTAGTGGACTAGCGGGAGGGTACAATGAGCAGTTCTTC
few	TRBJ2-1	16	TRBV11-2	.	CASSLYLQGRNNEQFF	TGTGCCAGCAGCCTTTACCTTCAGGGGAGAAACAATGAGCAGTTCTTC
.	TRBJ2-5	13	TRBV4-2	TRBD2	CASSQGLAAAKYF	TGTGCCAGCAGCCAGGGACTAGCGGCCGCGAAGTACTTC
.	TRBJ1-5	13	TRBV7-2	TRBD1	CASSPGQSAPQHF	TGTGCCAGCAGTCCGGGACAGAGTGCCCCCCAGCATTTT
.	TRBJ1-2	15	TRBV7-2	TRBD1	CASSQGTGGAYGYTF	TGTGCCAGCAGCCAAGGGACAGGGGGTGCCTATGGCTACACCTTC
.	TRBJ2-7	13	TRBV24-1	TRBD1	CATSDSGGYEQYF	TGTGCCACCAGTGATTCAGGGGGCTACGAGCAGTACTTC
.	TRBJ2-5	17	TRBV5-5	TRBD2	CASSPFPTSGGQETQYF	TGTGCCAGCAGCCCCTTTCCGACTAGCGGGGGCCAAGAGACCCAGTACTTC
.	TRBJ2-3	14	TRBV15	.	CATSWGGGTDTQYF	TGTGCCACCAGCTGGGGGGGCGGCACAGATACGCAGTATTTT